This T cell receptor (beta chain) derives from a study of spatial heterogeneity in lung cancer. Indicated time point: sample taken at primary tumor resection. TCRdb passed the 5' RACE reads through MiXCR, listing each CDR3 protein once. Among approximately 15,000 distinct CDR3 sequences, 3.6% were seen once, and the ten largest hold 9.8%. This clonotype has a count of ten or more. The size of this beta chain means little, since it is a stray read in a library made for alpha chains. This receptor was identified in a male donor with early-stage non-small cell lung cancer. Sequencing used normal lung tissue next to the tumor, obtained at surgery.

The DNA of the CDR3 is TGTGCCAGCAGCCCTCAGGGAGGAGAGACTGAAGCTTTCTTT. It codes for CASSPQGGETEAFF. This chain joins TRBV3-1 and TRBJ1-1; TRBD1 might be the D (5 bases). The CDR3 contains 14 residues. CDR1 and CDR2 (germline): LGHDT, YNNKEL (reference sequence). With 4 bases removed from V and 5 bases from J, the gap between germline ends came to 14 bases.